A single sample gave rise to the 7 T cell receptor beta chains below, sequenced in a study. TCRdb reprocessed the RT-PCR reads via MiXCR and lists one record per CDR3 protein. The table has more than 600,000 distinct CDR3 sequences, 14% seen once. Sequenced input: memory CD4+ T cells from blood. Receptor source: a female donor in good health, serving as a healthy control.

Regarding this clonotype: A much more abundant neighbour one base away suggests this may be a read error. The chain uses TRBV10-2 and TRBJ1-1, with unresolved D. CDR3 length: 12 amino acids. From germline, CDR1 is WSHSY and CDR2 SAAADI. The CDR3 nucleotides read TGCGCCAGCACACAGAAGAACACTGATGCTTTCTTT. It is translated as CASTQKNTDAFF.

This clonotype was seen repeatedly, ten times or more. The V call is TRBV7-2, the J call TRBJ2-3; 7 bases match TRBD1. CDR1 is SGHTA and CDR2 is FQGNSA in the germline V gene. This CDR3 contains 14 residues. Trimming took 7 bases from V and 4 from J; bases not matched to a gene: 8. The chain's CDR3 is CASTVNRGADTQYF. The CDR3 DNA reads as TGTGCCAGCACCGTTAACAGGGGTGCAGATACGCAGTATTTT. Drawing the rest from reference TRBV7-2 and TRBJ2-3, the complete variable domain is GAGVSQSPSNKVTEKGKDVELRCDPISGHTALYWYRQSLGQGLEFLIYFQGNSAPDKSGLPSDRFSAERTGGSVSTLTIQRTQQEDSAVYLCASTVNRGADTQYFGPGTRLTVL.

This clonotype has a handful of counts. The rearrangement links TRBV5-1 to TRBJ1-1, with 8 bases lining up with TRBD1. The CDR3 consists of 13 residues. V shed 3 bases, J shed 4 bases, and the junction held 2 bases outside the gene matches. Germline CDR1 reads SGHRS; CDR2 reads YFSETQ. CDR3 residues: CASSSQGATEAFF. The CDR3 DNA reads TGCGCCAGCAGCTCCCAGGGGGCCACTGAAGCTTTCTTT.

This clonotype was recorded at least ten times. This chain's CDR3 is CAISRQGSGYQETQYF. DNA of the CDR3: TGTGCCATCAGTCGACAGGGGAGCGGATATCAAGAGACCCAGTACTTC. This chain uses TRBV10-3 with TRBJ2-5; 8 bases are shared with TRBD1. The V segment lost 5 bases and the J segment 2 bases; nucleotides outside the gene matches: 10. The germline gives CDR1 ENHRY, CDR2 SYGVKD. The CDR3 is made up of 16 amino acids.

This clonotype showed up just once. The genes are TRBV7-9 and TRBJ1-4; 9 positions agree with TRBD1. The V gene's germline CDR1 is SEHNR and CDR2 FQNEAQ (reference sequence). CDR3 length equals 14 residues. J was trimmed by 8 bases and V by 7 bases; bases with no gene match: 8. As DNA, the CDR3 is TGTGCCAGCACCCATGACAGGGGGGGAGAAAAACTGTTTTTT. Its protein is CASTHDRGGEKLFF.

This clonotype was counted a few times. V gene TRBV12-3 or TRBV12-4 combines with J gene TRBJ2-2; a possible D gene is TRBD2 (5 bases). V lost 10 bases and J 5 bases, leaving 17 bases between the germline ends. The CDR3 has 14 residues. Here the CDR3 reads CATQLMGVTGELFF. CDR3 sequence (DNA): TGTGCCACCCAGTTGATGGGAGTGACCGGGGAGCTGTTTTTT.

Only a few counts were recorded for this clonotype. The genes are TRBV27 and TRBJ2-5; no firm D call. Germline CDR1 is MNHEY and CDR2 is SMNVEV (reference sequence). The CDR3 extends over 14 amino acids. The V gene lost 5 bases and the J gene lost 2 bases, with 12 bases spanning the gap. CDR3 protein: CASSPRWGQETQYF. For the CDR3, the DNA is TGTGCCAGCAGTCCTAGGTGGGGACAAGAGACCCAGTACTTC.